This T cell receptor beta chain is from a study of shared clonotypes between healthy human individuals. This was a deep-level run. The sequencing of unsorted PBMC DNA took place on ten immunoSEQ deep assay plates. This table comes from immunoSEQ multiplex PCR, and its TCRdb copy is limited to in-frame clones, with some not included. The table has hundreds of thousands of clones, about 76% seen once; the top ten hold about 12%. Trimming left V 4 bases short and J 5 bases short, with 4 bases between. There are 11 residues in the CDR3. Germline values: CDR1 SGDLS, CDR2 YYNGEE. The rearrangement uses TRBV9 and TRBJ2-1; D is undetermined. The sequenced sample consisted of PBMCs. This clonotype was sampled from a woman in her 40s in good health. Some clones in this sample may be carry-over from other donors' samples. The chain's CDR3 is CASSYDNEQFF. The CDR3 nucleotides read TGTGCCAGCAGCTACGACAATGAGCAGTTCTTC. Based on the CDR3 plus reference TRBV9 and TRBJ2-1, the full variable domain is DSGVTQTPKHLITATGQRVTLRCSPRSGDLSVYWYQQSLDQGLQFLIQYYNGEERAKGNILERFSAQQFPDLHSELNLSSLELGDSALYFCASSYDNEQFFGPGTRLTVL.